This record covers a single T cell receptor (beta chain). What this receptor recognizes is not known. Base qualities are not provided; no much larger clone lies one nucleotide away. The entry originates in a study of blood T cell repertoires in COVID-19 (dated by TCRdb to the early 2020s). At the level of the whole study: The collaborator samples originated in the United States, Italy and Spain and spanned the acute and convalescent phases of COVID-19. Nearly every sample came with metadata listing a de-identified subject ID, COVID-19 status, age in years and sex. Samples were obtained from the ongoing ImmuneRACE study (first 160 participants) and from about 1,300 subjects provided by 6 global collaborators. Where available, HLA class I and class II types were obtained from metadata supplied by the sample provider rather than from assay-based typing. The repertoires were made available in a free public database intended to serve as a resource for research on the immune response to SARS-CoV-2. The prospective study material was composed of cDNA or gDNA derived from T cells, B-cell-depleted T cells, or PBMCs. Deeply sampled blood TCRbeta repertoires from subjects exposed to, actively infected with, or recovered from COVID-19 were included in the dataset.

Paper-wide results and their limitations: The quantity of clinical and demographic metadata differed by source and by participant and was supplied without curation.

The CDR3 runs 13 residues from the cysteine to the phenylalanine. Of the read, only the CDR3 DNA is kept; its 39 bases are in frame from base 1. V loses 8 bases of germline sequence and J loses 7 bases, and the interval between the two ends is 15 bases. Based on the germline V gene (reference sequence), the CDR1 and CDR2 sequences are LNHDA and SQIVND. The immunoSEQ Assay, a bias-controlled multiplex PCR, was used to amplify TCRbeta CDR3 regions from genomic DNA. Under the source paper's analysis protocol: The number of nucleated cells in each sample was estimated by amplification of reference gene primers within the assay. To quantify the absolute abundance of each unique TCRbeta CDR3 rearrangement, sequence reads were collapsed and filtered. For each sample, productive Simpson clonality was calculated by taking the square root of Simpson's diversity index across productive rearrangements. In TCRdb, the immuneACCESS table is reduced to in-frame sequences with V and J assigned. These tables do not hold every clone; where another copy was compared, an unresolved V gene accounts for under half, and the others remain unexplained. V, J and clone size reflect that table, while D and trimming were determined from the DNA. The sample table holds hundreds of thousands of clones, of which around nine tenths were seen once. The ten largest clonotypes hold around 9.6% of the sample.

At one collaborating source in Seattle, patients were enrolled during active infection and were followed longitudinally through the course of disease. Collaborating institutions collected whole blood in K2EDTA tubes following their own protocols. For TCRbeta analysis, collaborators shipped samples in one of three forms: frozen whole blood, isolated PBMCs, or DNA extracted from either of those sample types. Recombination linked TRBV19 to TRBJ1-5, with the D gene not clear enough to name. The sequence derives from a woman aged 70-85 years with COVID-19, enrolled during active disease. The source material was peripheral blood. The sequenced DNA is TGTGCCAGTCGTCAGGTAATCGGACAGCCCCAGCATTTT. Translated, it reads CASRQVIGQPQHF. Beyond the CDR3, the reference TRBV19 and TRBJ1-5 genes provide the residues; the full variable domain reads: DGGITQSPKYLFRKEGQNVTLSCEQNLNHDAMYWYRQDPGQGLRLIYYSQIVNDFQKGDIAEGYSVSREKKESFPLTVTSAQKNPTAFYLCASRQVIGQPQHFGDGTRLSIL.